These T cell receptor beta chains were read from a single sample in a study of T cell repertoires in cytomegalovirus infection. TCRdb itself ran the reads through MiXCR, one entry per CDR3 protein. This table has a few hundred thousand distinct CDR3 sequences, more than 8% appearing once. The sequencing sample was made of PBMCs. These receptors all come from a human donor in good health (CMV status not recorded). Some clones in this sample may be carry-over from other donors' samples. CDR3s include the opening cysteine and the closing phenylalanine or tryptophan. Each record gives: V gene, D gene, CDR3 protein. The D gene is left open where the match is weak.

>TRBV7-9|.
CASSLTVGSGGGDGYTF
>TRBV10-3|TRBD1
CAISTGQGDYGYTF
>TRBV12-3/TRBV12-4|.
CASSLWGGNEKLFF
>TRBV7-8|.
CASSLLQYTGELFF
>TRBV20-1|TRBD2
CSAVLAERYEQYF
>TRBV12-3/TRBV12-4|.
CASSLRGSENNSPLHF
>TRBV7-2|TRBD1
CASSPTRGMNTEAFF
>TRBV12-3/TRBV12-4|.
CASSPDPVTGNTIYF
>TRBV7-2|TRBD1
CASSLQGAADTQYF
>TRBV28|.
CASSPRTGYTF
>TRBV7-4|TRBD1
CASSARDRMGYTF
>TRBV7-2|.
CASRRARGLNTGELFF
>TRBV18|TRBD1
CASSPPGTGTEGEKLFF
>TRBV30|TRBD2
CAWSTGTSDEQFF
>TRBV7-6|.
CASSLRGNEYQETQYF
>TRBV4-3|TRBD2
CASSQVLTSGGPTPFF
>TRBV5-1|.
CASSPTEATEAFF
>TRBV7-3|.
CASSSRAGYEKLFF
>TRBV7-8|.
CASSEARGSYNEQFF
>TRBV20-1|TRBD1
CSAPRTGRDYGYTF
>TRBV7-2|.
CASSKGSGEKLFF
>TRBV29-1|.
CSVVVINTEAFF
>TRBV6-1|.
CASTQAVQLHAGNTIYF
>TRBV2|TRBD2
CASSRRLAPEQFF
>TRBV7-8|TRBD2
CASSTTSGRLEDTQYF
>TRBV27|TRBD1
CASISSHRGSAYGYTF
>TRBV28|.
CASSPQVRGYTF
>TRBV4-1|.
CASSPVGTDTQYF
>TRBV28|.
CASSDRETQYF